This TCR beta chain was recorded in a study of response to subunit inactivated influenza vaccine. Study findings and constraints: It was suggested by the authors that few new T cells are recruited by each seasonal influenza vaccination.

As for this clonotype: What it binds is unknown.

Trimming removed 4 bases from V and 2 bases from J, with 10 bases in between. The length of the CDR3 is 13 residues. Looked up from germline, CDR1 is SGHRS and CDR2 is YFSETQ. TCRdb redid the calling of the RT-PCR reads with MiXCR, one entry per CDR3 protein. The sample includes approximately 730,000 distinct CDR3 sequences, more than 11% of them seen just once. The receptor was isolated from a middle-aged man who received an inactivated influenza vaccine. The specimen comprised PBMCs from blood, sampled 14 days before vaccination. The chain joins TRBV5-1 to TRBJ2-7; D remains ambiguous. The CDR3 sequence: CASSEEHPYEQYF. CDR3 nucleotide sequence: TGCGCCAGCAGCGAGGAGCACCCCTACGAGCAGTACTTC.